Following are 4 T cell receptor beta chains from one sample sequenced in a study of T cell repertoires in cytomegalovirus infection. These receptors lack a known antigen. TCRdb called the reads again in MiXCR, with one record for every CDR3 protein. The table lists hundreds of thousands of distinct CDR3 sequences, around 31% of them singletons. Here the sequenced sample was cultured PBMCs, taken from culture after CMV antigen stimulation. These receptors all come from a human donor in good health (CMV status not recorded). Some clones in this sample may be carry-over from other donors' samples.

This clonotype was detected a few times. The chain is built from TRBV24-1 and TRBJ1-1, with a possible D match to TRBD1 (5 bases). The CDR3 sequence is 13 residues long. Germline CDR1 and CDR2: KGHDR and SFDVKD. Trimming took off 5 bases at V and 4 bases at J, with 10 bases between the two ends. This CDR3 reads CATSGAGPTEAFF. CDR3 sequence (DNA): TGTGCCACCAGTGGAGCAGGGCCCACTGAAGCTTTCTTT.

This clonotype appeared a few times. This sequence joins TRBV7-6 and TRBJ2-3; possibly TRBD2 for D (5 bases). This CDR3 has 17 residues. V was shortened by 5 bases and J by 0 bases, with 18 bases between the two germline ends. From germline, CDR1 is SGHVS and CDR2 FNYEAQ. CDR3 coding DNA: TGTGCCAGCAGCCATCTTACCAGCGGACCAAGCACAGATACGCAGTATTTT. As protein: CASSHLTSGPSTDTQYF.

The table lists this clonotype with a few counts. The chain couples TRBV6-2 or TRBV6-3 to TRBJ2-5; D is perhaps TRBD1 (6 bases). The V end lost 5 bases, the J end lost 4 bases, and 11 bases lay between the germline ends. Germline V gene lookup returns CDR1 MNHEY and CDR2 SVGEGT. The CDR3 sequence is 13 residues long. For the CDR3, the DNA is TGTGCCAGCAGTAACCTACAGGGAGAGACCCAGTACTTC. This sequence encodes CASSNLQGETQYF.

This clonotype was counted ten times or more. The chain is built from TRBV7-2 and TRBJ1-1, with 8 bases identical to TRBD1. Trimming cost V 5 bases and J 10 bases; bases outside gene matches: 9. The CDR3 covers 13 residues. CDR1 is SGHTA, CDR2 FQGNSA, per germline. The CDR3 nucleotides read TGTGCCAGCAGCCCAAGGACAGGGACCGGAGCTTTCTTT. Translation: CASSPRTGTGAFF.